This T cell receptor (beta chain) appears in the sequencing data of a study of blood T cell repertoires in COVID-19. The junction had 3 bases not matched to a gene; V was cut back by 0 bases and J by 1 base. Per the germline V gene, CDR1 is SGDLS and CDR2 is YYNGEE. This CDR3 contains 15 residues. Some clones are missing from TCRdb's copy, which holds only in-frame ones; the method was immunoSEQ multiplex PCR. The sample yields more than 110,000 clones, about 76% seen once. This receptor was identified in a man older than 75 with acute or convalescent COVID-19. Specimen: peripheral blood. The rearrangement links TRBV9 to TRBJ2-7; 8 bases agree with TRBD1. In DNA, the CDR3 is TGTGCCAGCAGCGTAGGGGACAGGCGATCCTACGAGCAGTACTTC. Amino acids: CASSVGDRRSYEQYF.